This T cell receptor (beta chain) was identified during a study of cytomegalovirus exposure and HLA in healthy donors. Study-wide results and caveats: Across donors, most TCRs were seen rarely, yet some public ones were widespread. Analysis performed later found more than 15,000 TCR beta sequences associated with HLA alleles at 0.05 false discovery rate. Presence/absence analyses rested on an assumption that sequencing depth was roughly uniform across donors.

The CDR3 consists of 12 residues. Germline loops: CDR1 MNHNY, CDR2 SVGAGI (reference sequence). The V gene lost 0 bases and the J gene lost 6 bases, with 6 bases spanning the gap. The PCR ran on 60 Vbeta and 13 Jbeta primers. The protocol was immunoSEQ multiplex PCR, while the TCRdb copy is restricted to in-frame clones and leaves out a portion. The profile shows approximately 150,000 clones, 75% to 85% of them singletons. Notes on this clone: Its cognate antigen is unknown.

The sequenced material came from PBMCs. This sequence originates from a woman between 18 and 30 years old in good health and CMV-seropositive. The chain uses TRBV6-6 and TRBJ2-7; no clear D. CDR3 loop: CASSYSVAEQYF. The CDR3, as DNA: TGTGCCAGCAGTTACTCGGTGGCCGAGCAGTACTTC.